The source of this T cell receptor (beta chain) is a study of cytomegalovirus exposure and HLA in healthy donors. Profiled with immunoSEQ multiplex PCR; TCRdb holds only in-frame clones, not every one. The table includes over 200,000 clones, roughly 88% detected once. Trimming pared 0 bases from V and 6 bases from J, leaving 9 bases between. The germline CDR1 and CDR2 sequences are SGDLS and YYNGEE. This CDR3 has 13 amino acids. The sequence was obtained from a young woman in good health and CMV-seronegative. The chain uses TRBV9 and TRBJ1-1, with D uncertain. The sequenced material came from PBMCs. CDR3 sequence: CASSVVERAEAFF. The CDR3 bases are TGTGCCAGCAGCGTAGTTGAGAGGGCTGAAGCTTTCTTT. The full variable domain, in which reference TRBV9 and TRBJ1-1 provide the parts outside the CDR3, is DSGVTQTPKHLITATGQRVTLRCSPRSGDLSVYWYQQSLDQGLQFLIQYYNGEERAKGNILERFSAQQFPDLHSELNLSSLELGDSALYFCASSVVERAEAFFGQGTRLTVV.